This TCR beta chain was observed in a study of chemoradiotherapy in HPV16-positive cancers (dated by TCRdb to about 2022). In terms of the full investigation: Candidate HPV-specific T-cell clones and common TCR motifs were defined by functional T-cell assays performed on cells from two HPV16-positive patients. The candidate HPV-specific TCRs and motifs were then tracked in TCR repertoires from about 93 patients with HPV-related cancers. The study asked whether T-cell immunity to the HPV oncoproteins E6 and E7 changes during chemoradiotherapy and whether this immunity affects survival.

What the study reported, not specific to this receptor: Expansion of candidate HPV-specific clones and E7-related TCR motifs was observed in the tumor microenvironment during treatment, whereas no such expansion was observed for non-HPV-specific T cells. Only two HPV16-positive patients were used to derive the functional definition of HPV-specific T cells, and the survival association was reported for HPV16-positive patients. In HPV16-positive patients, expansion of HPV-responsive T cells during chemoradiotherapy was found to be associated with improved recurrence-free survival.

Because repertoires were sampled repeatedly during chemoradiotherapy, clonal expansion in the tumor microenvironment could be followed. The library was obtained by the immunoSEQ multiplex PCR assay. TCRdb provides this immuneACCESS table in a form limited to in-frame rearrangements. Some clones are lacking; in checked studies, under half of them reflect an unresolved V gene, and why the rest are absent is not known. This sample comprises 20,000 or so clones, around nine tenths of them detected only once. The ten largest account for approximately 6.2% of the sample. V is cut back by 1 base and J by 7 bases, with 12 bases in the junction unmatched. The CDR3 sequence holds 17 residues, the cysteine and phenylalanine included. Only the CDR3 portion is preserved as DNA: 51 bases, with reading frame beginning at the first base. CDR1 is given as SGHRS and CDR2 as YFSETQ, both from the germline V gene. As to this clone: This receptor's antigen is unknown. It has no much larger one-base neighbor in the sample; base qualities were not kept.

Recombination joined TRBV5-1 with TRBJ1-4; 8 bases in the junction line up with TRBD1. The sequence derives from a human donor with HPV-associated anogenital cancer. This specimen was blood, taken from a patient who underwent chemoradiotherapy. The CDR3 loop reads CASSLRPVTGVGEKLFF. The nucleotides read TGCGCCAGCAGCTTGAGACCCGTGACAGGGGTTGGTGAAAAACTGTTTTTT. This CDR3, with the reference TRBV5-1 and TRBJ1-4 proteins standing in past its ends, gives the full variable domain KAGVTQTPRYLIKTRGQQVTLSCSPISGHRSVSWYQQTPGQGLQFLFEYFSETQRNKGNFPGRFSGRQFSNSRSEMNVSTLELGDSALYLCASSLRPVTGVGEKLFFGSGTQLSVL.